The entry below describes one T cell receptor beta chain. Its target is not known. These data originate in a study of pediatric ulcerative colitis. General observations from the study: Blood samples from two patients yielded substantially fewer templates and were excluded from blood-rectal overlap analysis.

The assay was run at survey level. Only in-frame clones appear in the TCRdb table, and some are missing; sequencing was by immunoSEQ multiplex PCR. The sample lists tens of thousands of clones; 77% were seen once. The diagnostic colonoscopy in ulcerative colitis patients preceded any immunosuppressive treatment. Blood was drawn at the time of colonoscopy. This CDR3 comprises 15 residues. Germline V CDR1 and CDR2: SGHRS, YFSETQ. V was trimmed by 5 bases and J by 0 bases, leaving 12 bases between them. This clonotype originated in a boy younger than 18 with moderate ulcerative colitis. Sequences were obtained from blood. The chain carries TRBV5-1 and TRBJ1-3; D is uncertain. The CDR3, as DNA: TGCGCCAGCAGACAATCAGGAGACTCTGGAAACACCATATATTTT. Amino acid sequence: CASRQSGDSGNTIYF.